Presented here are 30 T cell receptor beta chains from one specimen sequenced in a study of patients and donors after allogeneic stem cell transplantation. TCRdb fed the RT-PCR reads into MiXCR, producing one record per CDR3 protein. The table records over 65,000 distinct CDR3 sequences, about 30% of them present only once. Input material: blood, either unsorted or a sorted T cell fraction (not recorded which). The receptors stem from a human donor who was either an allogeneic HSCT recipient or a stem cell or donor lymphocyte infusion donor (not recorded which). It is not recorded whose cells these are; they may come from a transplant donor.

The table lists this clonotype with many counts. The chain couples TRBV5-1 to TRBJ1-2; the D gene is possibly TRBD1 (5 bases). V was shortened by 1 base and J by 3 bases, with 7 bases between the two germline ends. This CDR3 is built from 13 residues. Germline CDR1 is SGHRS and CDR2 is YFSETQ. The CDR3 DNA is TGCGCCAGCAGCTTGAGAGGGGACTATGGCTACACCTTC. This gives the protein CASSLRGDYGYTF.

This clonotype was recorded only once. The rearrangement links TRBV7-2 to TRBJ2-6; D is possibly TRBD1 (6 bases). The CDR3 is made up of 15 amino acids. V was cut by 6 bases and J by 0 bases, with 9 bases left in between. CDR1 SGHTA and CDR2 FQGNSA come from the germline V gene. The CDR3 reads CASRPRGSGANVLTF. The CDR3 DNA is TGTGCCAGCAGACCCAGGGGCTCTGGGGCCAACGTCCTGACTTTC. The whole variable domain, filled in from reference TRBV7-2 and TRBJ2-6, reads GAGVSQSPSNKVTEKGKDVELRCDPISGHTALYWYRQSLGQGLEFLIYFQGNSAPDKSGLPSDRFSAERTGGSVSTLTIQRTQQEDSAVYLCASRPRGSGANVLTFGAGSRLTVL.

This sequence joins TRBV15 and TRBJ2-3, with D perhaps assigned TRBD1 or TRBD2 (5 bases each). Germline V gene data show CDR1 as LNHNV and CDR2 as YYDKDF (reference sequence). The germline V and J ends were trimmed by 1 base and 3 bases, with 14 bases remaining between them. This CDR3 is 16 amino acids long. The CDR3 DNA follows: TGTGCCACCAGCAGAGGCCCAGGGTCGGGGACAGATACGCAGTATTTT. Protein: CATSRGPGSGTDTQYF.

This clonotype has only a few counts. V usage is TRBV11-2 and J usage is TRBJ1-6; maybe TRBD1 (5 bases). Per germline, CDR1 SGHAT and CDR2 FQNNGV. V shed 0 bases and J shed 12 bases, with 12 bases lying between them. The CDR3 covers 14 residues. CDR3: CASSLELGDGPLHF. Here the CDR3 DNA reads TGTGCCAGCAGCTTAGAACTAGGGGATGGACCCCTCCACTTT.

The chain carries TRBV4-1 and TRBJ1-1; D is possibly TRBD1 (5 bases). The CDR3 has 17 residues. CDR1 MGHRA and CDR2 YSYEKL come from the germline V gene. Trimming left V 7 bases short and J 3 bases short, with 24 bases between. The CDR3 sequence: CASTKLFFGGTDTEAFF. As DNA, the CDR3 is TGCGCCAGCACCAAACTTTTCTTCGGGGGGACTGACACTGAAGCTTTCTTT.

The chain has TRBV30 and TRBJ1-2; TRBD1 agrees at 8 bases. The CDR3 is 14 residues long. Germline lookup yields CDR1 GTSNPN and CDR2 SVGIG (reference sequence). With 1 base clipped from V and 4 bases from J, the junction kept 5 bases outside the gene matches. This CDR3 reads CAWSAGGRGYGYTF. The CDR3 region has the DNA TGTGCCTGGAGTGCAGGGGGCCGGGGCTATGGCTACACCTTC. The full variable domain, its missing parts supplied by reference TRBV30 and TRBJ1-2, is SQTIHQWPATLVQPVGSPLSLECTVEGTSNPNLYWYRQAAGRGLQLLFYSVGIGQISSEVPQNLSASRPQDRQFILSSKKLLLSDSGFYLCAWSAGGRGYGYTFGSGTRLTVV.

This clonotype was seen more than once but under ten times. V is TRBV7-6 and J is TRBJ2-3; TRBD2 matches 9 bases. The CDR3 length is 17 residues. With V trimmed by 2 bases and J by 2 bases, 8 bases remained unmatched. CDR1 is SGHVS, CDR2 FNYEAQ, per germline. CDR3: CASSLISLAGLTDTQYF. The CDR3 bases are TGTGCCAGCAGCTTAATCTCACTAGCGGGTCTCACAGATACGCAGTATTTT.

The V and J genes are TRBV29-1 and TRBJ2-7; D is unclear. Germline V gene lookup returns CDR1 SQVTM and CDR2 ANQGSEA. V dropped 7 bases and J dropped 1 base, with 8 bases sitting between them. The CDR3 covers 11 residues. The CDR3 DNA reads TGCAGCGCTGTTACGTCCTACGAGCAGTACTTC. The encoded protein is CSAVTSYEQYF.

The chain uses TRBV24-1 and TRBJ1-2, with D uncertain. The CDR3 has 19 residues. Trimming removed 0 bases at V and 3 bases at J, with 22 bases between. Per germline, CDR1 KGHDR and CDR2 SFDVKD. This CDR3 is CATSDLPPREGGHDYGYTF. The CDR3 coding sequence is TGTGCCACCAGTGATTTGCCTCCTCGGGAGGGTGGGCACGACTATGGCTACACCTTC.

The rearrangement joins TRBV12-3 or TRBV12-4 to TRBJ2-2; D gene ambiguous. Between the trimmed V and J ends, which lost 2 bases and 5 bases, there was a span of 12 bases. This CDR3 has 15 residues. CDR3 region: CASSLSRVGTGELFF. In nucleotides, the CDR3 is TGTGCCAGCAGTTTATCAAGGGTTGGAACCGGGGAGCTGTTTTTT.

The chain is built from TRBV12-3 or TRBV12-4 and TRBJ2-1; 7 bases line up with TRBD1. The CDR3 runs 15 residues. V dropped 3 bases and J dropped 6; count of bases not matched to a gene: 8. This chain's CDR3 is CASSFRDSSCNEQFF. The CDR3 DNA reads as TGTGCCAGCAGTTTTAGGGACAGTAGCTGCAATGAGCAGTTCTTC.

The rearrangement joins TRBV19 to TRBJ1-6; no clear D gene. The V gene lost 6 bases and the J gene lost 0 bases, with 15 bases spanning the gap. The CDR3 is made up of 17 amino acids. Germline-derived CDR1 and CDR2 are LNHDA and SQIVND (reference sequence). The CDR3 DNA follows: TGTGCCAGTAGCGCCGACTTATTGAGCTCCTATAATTCACCCCTCCACTTT. Translated: CASSADLLSSYNSPLHF.

This clonotype was seen once. CDR3 DNA sequence: TGCAGTGCTAGAGATGGGTTTAGGATAGGGTTCGAGCAGTACTTC. Its translation is CSARDGFRIGFEQYF. This sequence joins TRBV20-1 and TRBJ2-7; no firm D call. V lost 0 bases, J lost 6 bases, and 18 bases lay in between. This CDR3 is 15 amino acids long. In germline, CDR1 is DFQATT, CDR2 SNEGSKA (reference sequence).

This clonotype has only a few counts. The genes are TRBV20-1 and TRBJ1-2, with D maybe TRBD1 (5 bases). Trimming took 7 bases from V and 8 from J, leaving 17 bases between them. The CDR3 runs 12 residues. From germline, CDR1 is DFQATT and CDR2 SNEGSKA (reference sequence). CDR3 sequence: CSGRGRGEGYTF. The CDR3 nucleotides read TGCAGTGGGAGAGGGAGGGGTGAAGGCTACACCTTC.

This clonotype was found a few times. The chain couples TRBV7-9 to TRBJ1-2; 9 nucleotides align to TRBD1. Trimming cost V 4 bases and J 2 bases; bases outside gene matches: 11. Germline assignment: CDR1 SEHNR and CDR2 FQNEAQ (reference sequence). This CDR3 is built from 17 residues. DNA of the CDR3: TGTGCCAGCAGCTCCAGGACAGGGGTATTAAAGAACTATGGCTACACCTTC. The encoded protein is CASSSRTGVLKNYGYTF.

In regard to this clonotype: Since no conserved phenylalanine or tryptophan closes the CDR3, a read error is the likely cause. This chain uses TRBV15 with TRBJ1-5; no clear D gene. Germline lookup yields CDR1 LNHNV and CDR2 YYDKDF (reference sequence). V dropped 4 bases and J dropped 0 bases, with 4 bases sitting between them. CDR3 length: 13 residues. For the CDR3, the DNA is TGTGCCACCAGCACATATAGCAATCAGCCCCAGCATTAT. Translation: CATSTYSNQPQHY.

The chain recombines TRBV7-2 with TRBJ1-1; D remains ambiguous. Germline CDR1 SGHTA, CDR2 FQGNSA. V was cut by 1 base and J by 0 bases, with 9 bases left in between. The CDR3 sequence is 15 residues long. DNA for the CDR3: TGTGCCAGCAGCTTAGATCGGGCCATGAACACTGAAGCTTTCTTT. It encodes CASSLDRAMNTEAFF.

CDR3: CASSFSGSGTGELFF. The CDR3 DNA reads as TGTGCCAGCAGCTTCAGCGGGAGTGGCACCGGGGAGCTGTTTTTT. The rearrangement uses TRBV7-9 and TRBJ2-2; 8 positions match TRBD2. The CDR3 sequence is 15 residues long. V lost 3 bases to trimming and J lost 4 bases; unmatched junction nucleotides: 4. Germline-derived CDR1 and CDR2 are SEHNR and FQNEAQ (reference sequence).

V is TRBV27 and J is TRBJ2-3; 8 bases map to TRBD1. CDR1 is MNHEY, CDR2 SMNVEV, per germline (reference sequence). This CDR3 comprises 15 residues. After removal of 4 bases from V and 2 bases from J, the junction contained 5 bases not matched to a gene. The CDR3 reads CASSSGQVDTDTQYF. The CDR3 DNA follows: TGTGCCAGCAGTTCGGGACAGGTCGACACAGATACGCAGTATTTT.

This clonotype has just a few counts. The rearrangement joins TRBV20-1 to TRBJ1-2, with 10 positions matching TRBD1. The CDR3 is 15 residues long. V shed 4 bases, J shed 4 bases, and the junction held 9 bases outside the gene matches. Germline lookup yields CDR1 DFQATT and CDR2 SNEGSKA (reference sequence). CDR3 DNA sequence: TGCAGTGCTACGCCCCGGGACAGGGGAGGCTATGGCTACACCTTC. Its protein product is CSATPRDRGGYGYTF.

In its sample, this clonotype was seen a few times. One end of the junction varies from germline; a read error may be responsible. This chain connects TRBV5-5 to TRBJ1-1; 9 bases are shared with TRBD1. CDR3 size: 13 residues. From germline, CDR1 is SGHKS and CDR2 YYEKEE (reference sequence). The CDR3 DNA follows: TGTGCCAGCAGCCCCGGGACAGGGACTGGAGCTTTCTTT. Its protein is CASSPGTGTGAFF.

The chain has TRBV12-3 or TRBV12-4 and TRBJ2-2; D perhaps matches TRBD1 (6 bases). V lost 6 bases to trimming and J lost 1 base, with 9 bases between them. CDR3 length: 14 amino acids. CDR3 sequence: CASRETGNTGELFF. CDR3 DNA: TGTGCCAGCAGGGAGACAGGGAACACCGGGGAGCTGTTTTTT.

This clonotype has a handful of counts. The gene calls are TRBV4-2 and TRBJ2-3; 10 nucleotides line up with TRBD2. V dropped 3 bases and J dropped 1; count of bases not matched to a gene: 4. Germline CDR1 reads LGHNA; CDR2 reads YNFKEQ. The CDR3 contains 16 residues. The CDR3 is CASSQGGTSGTDTQYF. The CDR3, as DNA: TGTGCCAGCAGCCAGGGTGGGACTAGCGGCACAGATACGCAGTATTTT.

This clonotype was observed a few times. The V and J genes are TRBV6-2 or TRBV6-3 and TRBJ2-7; D ambiguous. This CDR3 is 10 amino acids long. Trimming shortened V by 5 bases and J by 3 bases, and 2 bases separated the two germline ends. Germline V lookup: CDR1 MNHEY, CDR2 SVGEGT. CDR3 nucleotide sequence: TGTGCCAGCAGTGACTACGAGCAGTACTTC. It specifies CASSDYEQYF.

DNA for the CDR3: TGTGCCAGCAGCTTAGGACTGGGACTCGGACCTAACACCGGGGAGCTGTTTTTT. Encoded protein: CASSLGLGLGPNTGELFF. J is TRBJ2-2 and V is TRBV7-9; a possible D gene is TRBD2 (6 bases). The ends were cut back, 1 base at V and 2 bases at J, with 17 bases in the middle. The CDR3 extends over 18 amino acids. Per germline, CDR1 SEHNR and CDR2 FQNEAQ (reference sequence).

The V and J genes are TRBV20-1 and TRBJ1-1; a possible D gene is TRBD1 (6 bases). Looked up from germline, CDR1 is DFQATT and CDR2 is SNEGSKA (reference sequence). The length of the CDR3 is 14 residues. V lost 3 bases to trimming and J lost 1 base, with 12 bases between them. The CDR3 region has the DNA TGCAGTGCTAGCCCGGGGGCTCCGAACACTGAAGCTTTCTTT. Its translation is CSASPGAPNTEAFF.

The CDR3 coding sequence is TGCGCCAGCAGCCTAGCACAGCAAGAGACCCAGTACTTC. This translates into CASSLAQQETQYF. This chain joins TRBV4-1 and TRBJ2-5; D is unclear. Trimming shortened V by 4 bases and J by 2 bases, and 8 bases separated the two germline ends. Germline lookup yields CDR1 MGHRA and CDR2 YSYEKL. This CDR3 comprises 13 residues.

The sample holds a few counts of this clonotype. The rearrangement uses TRBV9 and TRBJ2-1; 8 positions agree with TRBD2. V lost 0 bases, J lost 6 bases, and 8 bases stayed unmatched. The CDR3 is made up of 16 amino acids. CDR1 is SGDLS and CDR2 is YYNGEE in the germline V gene. The CDR3, as DNA: TGTGCCAGCAGCGTAGTCGTCGGGAGGGCCACCAATGAGCAGTTCTTC. Translating gives CASSVVVGRATNEQFF.

This clonotype was recorded a few times. The chain couples TRBV7-9 to TRBJ2-7; 7 positions agree with TRBD1. This CDR3 has 15 residues. Germline-derived CDR1 and CDR2 are SEHNR and FQNEAQ (reference sequence). With 0 bases clipped from V and 4 bases from J, the junction kept 6 bases outside the gene matches. CDR3: CASSLAGGSTYEQYF. CDR3 bases: TGTGCCAGCAGCTTAGCAGGGGGCTCGACGTACGAGCAGTACTTC. Based on the CDR3 plus reference TRBV7-9 and TRBJ2-7, the full variable domain is DTGVSQNPRHKITKRGQNVTFRCDPISEHNRLYWYRQTLGQGPEFLTYFQNEAQLEKSRLLSDRFSAERPKGSFSTLEIQRTEQGDSAMYLCASSLAGGSTYEQYFGPGTRLTVT.

The chain combines TRBV5-1 with TRBJ1-1; tentatively, D is TRBD1 (5 bases). V was pared by 3 bases and J by 0 bases, with 15 bases between. Germline V gene data show CDR1 as SGHRS and CDR2 as YFSETQ. The CDR3 contains 16 residues. The CDR3 region has the DNA TGCGCCAGCAGCTCCGGGGGTTTAAACATGAACACTGAAGCTTTCTTT. Its translation is CASSSGGLNMNTEAFF.